The subject of this entry is one T cell receptor (beta chain). This sample stems from a study of blood T cell repertoires in COVID-19. The study assigned cohorts using participant-reported clinical history. Recovered participants had two consecutive negative NP/OP PCR tests, healthcare professional clearance, or symptom resolution. Clones were sequenced by immunoSEQ multiplex PCR, and TCRdb holds only the in-frame ones, with some missing. The sample has some 200,000 clones; around 92% are singletons. Germline trimming cut 2 bases from V and 7 bases from J; bases unmatched to any gene: 3. This CDR3 is 15 amino acids long. Per germline, CDR1 SGDLS and CDR2 YYNGEE.

This receptor was taken from a woman younger than 35 who had recovered from COVID-19. The sample consisted of PBMCs or T cells enriched from blood (not recorded which). This chain connects TRBV9 to TRBJ2-1; TRBD2 aligns across 13 bases. CDR3 amino acids: CASSVGLAGANEQFF. The CDR3 DNA reads as TGTGCCAGCAGCGTTGGACTAGCGGGGGCGAATGAGCAGTTCTTC.